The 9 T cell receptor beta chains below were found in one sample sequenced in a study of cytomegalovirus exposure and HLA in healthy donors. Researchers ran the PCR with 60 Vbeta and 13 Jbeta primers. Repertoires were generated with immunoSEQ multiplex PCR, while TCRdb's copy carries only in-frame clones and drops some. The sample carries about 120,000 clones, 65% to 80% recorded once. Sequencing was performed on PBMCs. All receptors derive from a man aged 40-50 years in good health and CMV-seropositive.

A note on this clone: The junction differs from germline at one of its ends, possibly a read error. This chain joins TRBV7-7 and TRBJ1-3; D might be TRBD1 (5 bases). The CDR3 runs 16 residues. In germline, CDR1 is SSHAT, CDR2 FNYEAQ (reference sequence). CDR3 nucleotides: TGTGCTAGCAGTCCAGGGTCCGTCGGTGCTGGAAACACCATATATTTT. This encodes CASSPGSVGAGNTIYF.

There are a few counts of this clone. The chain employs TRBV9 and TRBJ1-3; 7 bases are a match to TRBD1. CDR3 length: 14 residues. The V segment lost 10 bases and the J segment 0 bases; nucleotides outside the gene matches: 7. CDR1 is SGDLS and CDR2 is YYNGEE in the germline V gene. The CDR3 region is CASGQTLSGNTIYF. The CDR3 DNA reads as TGTGCCTCGGGACAGACTCTCTCTGGAAACACCATATATTTT.

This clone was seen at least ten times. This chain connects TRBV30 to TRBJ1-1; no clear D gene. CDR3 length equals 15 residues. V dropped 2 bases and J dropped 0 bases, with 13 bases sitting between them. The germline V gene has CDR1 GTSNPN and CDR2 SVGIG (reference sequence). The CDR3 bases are TGTGCCTGGAGTATCAAGGGAGTAGTGAACACTGAAGCTTTCTTT. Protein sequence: CAWSIKGVVNTEAFF.

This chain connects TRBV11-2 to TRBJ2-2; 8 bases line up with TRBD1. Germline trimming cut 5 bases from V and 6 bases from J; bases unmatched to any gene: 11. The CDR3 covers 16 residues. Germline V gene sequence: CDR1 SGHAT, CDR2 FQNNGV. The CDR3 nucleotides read TGTGCCAGCAGCGGACGGGTGGCGACAGGGGCCGGGGAGCTGTTTTTT. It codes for CASSGRVATGAGELFF. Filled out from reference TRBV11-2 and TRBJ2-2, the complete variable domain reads EAGVAQSPRYKIIEKRQSVAFWCNPISGHATLYWYQQILGQGPKLLIQFQNNGVVDDSQLPKDRFSAERLKGVDSTLKIQPAKLEDSAVYLCASSGRVATGAGELFFGEGSRLTVL.

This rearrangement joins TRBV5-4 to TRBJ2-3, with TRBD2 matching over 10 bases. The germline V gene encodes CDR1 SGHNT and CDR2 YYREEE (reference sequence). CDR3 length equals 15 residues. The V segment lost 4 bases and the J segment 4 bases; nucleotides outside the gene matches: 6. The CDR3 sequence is CASSMGLAKADTQYF. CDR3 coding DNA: TGTGCCAGCAGCATGGGACTAGCGAAAGCAGATACGCAGTATTTT. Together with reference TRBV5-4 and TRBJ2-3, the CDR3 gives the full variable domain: ETGVTQSPTHLIKTRGQQVTLRCSSQSGHNTVSWYQQALGQGPQFIFQYYREEENGRGNFPPRFSGLQFPNYSSELNVNALELDDSALYLCASSMGLAKADTQYFGPGTRLTVL.

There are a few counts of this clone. The CDR3 DNA reads TGTGCCAGCAGCTTGGGTAGCGGGGCAGATACGCAGTATTTT. Amino acid sequence: CASSLGSGADTQYF. The chain is built from TRBV11-1 and TRBJ2-3; TRBD2 matches at 8 bases. This CDR3 spans 14 amino acids. The V segment lost 3 bases and the J segment 4 bases; nucleotides outside the gene matches: 3. The germline gives CDR1 SGHAT, CDR2 FQDESV (reference sequence).

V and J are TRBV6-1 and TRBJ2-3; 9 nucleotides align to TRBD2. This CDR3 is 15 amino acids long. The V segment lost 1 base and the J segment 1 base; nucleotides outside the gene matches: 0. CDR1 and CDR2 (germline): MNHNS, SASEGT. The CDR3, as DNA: TGTGCCAGCAGTGAAGAGCGGGGGGGCACAGATACGCAGTATTTT. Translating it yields CASSEERGGTDTQYF.

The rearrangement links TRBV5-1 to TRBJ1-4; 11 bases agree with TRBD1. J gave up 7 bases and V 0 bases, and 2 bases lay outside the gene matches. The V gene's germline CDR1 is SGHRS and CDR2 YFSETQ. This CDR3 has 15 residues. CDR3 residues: CASSLGGQGAEKLFF. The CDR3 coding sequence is TGCGCCAGCAGCTTGGGCGGACAGGGGGCTGAAAAACTGTTTTTT.

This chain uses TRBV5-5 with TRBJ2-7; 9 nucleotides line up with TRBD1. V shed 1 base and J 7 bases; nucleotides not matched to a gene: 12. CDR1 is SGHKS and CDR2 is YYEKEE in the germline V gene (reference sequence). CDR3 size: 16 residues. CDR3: CASSLLGGQGLGEQYF. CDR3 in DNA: TGTGCCAGCAGCTTGCTTGGGGGACAGGGTCTAGGGGAGCAGTACTTC.